The 4 T cell receptor beta chains below all came from one sample that was sequenced in a study of T cells in Graves' hyperthyroidism and ophthalmopathy. TCR beta CDR3 regions were amplified from RNA. A first-round RT-PCR of the TCR CDR3 used the HTBI primer set. TCRdb called the multiplex PCR reads again in MiXCR, with one record for every CDR3 protein. The data show hundreds of thousands of distinct CDR3 sequences, less than 20% seen once. The sample taken for sequencing was blood. Every receptor here comes from a woman aged 18-29 years with Graves' hyperthyroidism that later progressed to Graves' ophthalmopathy.

The chain recombines TRBV15 with TRBJ1-4; tentatively, D is TRBD1 (5 bases). Per the germline V gene, CDR1 is LNHNV and CDR2 is YYDKDF (reference sequence). The CDR3 runs 16 residues. Trimming removed 2 bases at V and 7 bases at J, with 17 bases between. Written as DNA, the CDR3 is TGTGCCACCAGCAGATTGATCATGGGACTGACTGAAAAACTGTTTTTT. It is translated as CATSRLIMGLTEKLFF.

The sample holds many counts of this clonotype. J is TRBJ2-2 and V is TRBV30; D not certain. The CDR3 loop spans 14 amino acids. With 2 bases removed from V and 6 bases from J, the gap between germline ends came to 13 bases. Germline-derived CDR1 and CDR2 are GTSNPN and SVGIG (reference sequence). The CDR3 DNA sequence: TGTGCCTGGAGTCCCTCGTGGGGATCCGGGGAGCTGTTTTTT. Its protein is CAWSPSWGSGELFF.

At least ten counts were recorded for this clonotype. This rearrangement joins TRBV3-1 to TRBJ2-1; D is unresolved. There are 15 residues in the CDR3. From germline, CDR1 is LGHDT and CDR2 YNNKEL (reference sequence). V lost 0 bases and J 3 bases, leaving 9 bases between the germline ends. CDR3: CASSQDLQDYNEQFF. The DNA for the CDR3 is TGTGCCAGCAGCCAAGATTTGCAGGACTACAATGAGCAGTTCTTC.

This clonotype showed up many times. The V call is TRBV7-2, the J call TRBJ2-2; D gene ambiguous. The CDR3 has 13 amino acids. Trimming stripped 4 bases from V and 4 bases from J, with 7 bases between. Per the germline V gene, CDR1 is SGHTA and CDR2 is FQGNSA. The CDR3 region is CASSSDFTGELFF. In DNA, the CDR3 is TGTGCCAGCAGCTCCGACTTCACCGGGGAGCTGTTTTTT.